This TCR beta chain was sequenced for a study of blood T cell repertoires in COVID-19. Study as a whole: The study drew acute and convalescent COVID-19 samples from the United States, Italy and Spain. Sources were T cells, B-cell-depleted T cells, or PBMCs; the material itself was cDNA or gDNA.

Original analysis: Estimated nucleated cell counts came from reference gene primer amplification. Clones were read by immunoSEQ multiplex PCR, and TCRdb kept only the in-frame ones, dropping some. That table gives V, J and clone size, and the DNA gave D and trimming. The sample consists of over 250,000 clones, over 70% of them appearing once. Germline V gene sequence: CDR1 MNHEY, CDR2 SMNVEV (reference sequence). This CDR3 comprises 18 residues. Trimming left V 5 bases short and J 6 bases short, with 26 bases between. The sequence was collected from a woman in her thirties or forties who had recovered from COVID-19. The specimen was peripheral blood. This rearrangement joins TRBV27 to TRBJ1-5, with a tentative D call TRBD1 (5 bases). CDR3 in amino acids: CASSPFRDSHSGGQPQHF. The CDR3 DNA follows: TGTGCCAGCAGTCCTTTCCGGGACTCGCACTCCGGGGGTCAGCCCCAGCATTTT.